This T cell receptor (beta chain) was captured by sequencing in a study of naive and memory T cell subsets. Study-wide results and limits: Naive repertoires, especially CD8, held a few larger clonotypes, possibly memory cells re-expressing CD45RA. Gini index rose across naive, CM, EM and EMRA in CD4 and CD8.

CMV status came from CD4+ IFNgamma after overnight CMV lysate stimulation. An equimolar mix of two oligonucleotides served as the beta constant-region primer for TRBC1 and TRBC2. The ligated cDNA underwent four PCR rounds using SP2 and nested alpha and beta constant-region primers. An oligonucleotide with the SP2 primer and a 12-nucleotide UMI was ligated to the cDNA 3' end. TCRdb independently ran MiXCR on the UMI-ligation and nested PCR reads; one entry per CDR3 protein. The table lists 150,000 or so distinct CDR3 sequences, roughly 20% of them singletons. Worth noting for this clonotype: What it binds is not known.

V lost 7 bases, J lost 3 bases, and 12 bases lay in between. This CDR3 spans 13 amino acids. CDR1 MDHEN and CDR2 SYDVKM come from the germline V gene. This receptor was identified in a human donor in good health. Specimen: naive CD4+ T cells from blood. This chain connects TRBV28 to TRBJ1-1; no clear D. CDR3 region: CASIREPHTEAFF. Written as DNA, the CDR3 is TGTGCCAGCATCCGCGAGCCCCACACTGAAGCTTTCTTT.